This entry is about one T cell receptor (beta chain). What it binds is unknown. These data are taken from a study of CD8 T cells in Susac syndrome. Findings and caveats of the study: It was acknowledged by the study that relatively few individuals were included in its TCR sequencing and HLA analysis.

The V end was cut by 4 bases, the J end by 3 bases, with 9 bases between. CDR1 is SEHNR, CDR2 FQNEAQ, per germline (reference sequence). The CDR3 is 13 amino acids. The TEMRA cells underwent FACS enrichment, while the CD8+ and CD4+ T cells underwent negative isolation. Reverse transcription used about 0.45 to 1 ug RNA and random hexamers. TCRdb redid the calling of the immunoSEQ multiplex PCR reads with MiXCR, one entry per CDR3 protein. Among 330,000 or so distinct CDR3 sequences, about 82% were seen once, and the ten largest hold roughly 0.21%. This clonotype originated in a human donor with multiple sclerosis. The sequencing input was CD8+ T cells from PBMCs. J is TRBJ1-1 and V is TRBV7-9, with D perhaps TRBD1 (6 bases). This chain's CDR3 is CASSSDSYTEAFF. The CDR3 bases are TGTGCCAGCAGCTCGGACAGTTACACTGAAGCTTTCTTT.